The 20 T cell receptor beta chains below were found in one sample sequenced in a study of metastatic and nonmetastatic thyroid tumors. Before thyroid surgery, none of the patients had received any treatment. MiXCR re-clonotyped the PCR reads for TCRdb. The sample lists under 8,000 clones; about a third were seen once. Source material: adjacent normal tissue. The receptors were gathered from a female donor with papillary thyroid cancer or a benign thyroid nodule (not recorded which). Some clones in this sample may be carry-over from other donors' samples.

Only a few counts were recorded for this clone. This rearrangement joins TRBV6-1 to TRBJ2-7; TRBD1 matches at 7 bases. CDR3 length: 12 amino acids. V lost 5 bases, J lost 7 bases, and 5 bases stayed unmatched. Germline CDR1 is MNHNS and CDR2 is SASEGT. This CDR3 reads CASSTGDWEQYF. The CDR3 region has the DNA TGTGCCAGCAGTACAGGGGATTGGGAGCAGTACTTC.

The CDR3, as DNA: TGCAGCTTAGCGGGGTCCTACGAGCAGTACTTC. Translation gives CSLAGSYEQYF. The chain recombines TRBV20-1 with TRBJ2-7; the match to TRBD2 covers 8 bases. Germline CDR1 reads DFQATT; CDR2 reads SNEGSKA (reference sequence). The length of the CDR3 is 11 residues.

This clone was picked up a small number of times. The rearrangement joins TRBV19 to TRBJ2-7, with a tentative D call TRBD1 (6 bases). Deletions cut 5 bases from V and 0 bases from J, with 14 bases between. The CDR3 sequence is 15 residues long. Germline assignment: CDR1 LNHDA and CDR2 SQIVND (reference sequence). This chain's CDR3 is CASSSRQASSYEQYF. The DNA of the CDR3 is TGTGCCAGTAGTTCCAGACAGGCGAGCTCCTACGAGCAGTACTTC.

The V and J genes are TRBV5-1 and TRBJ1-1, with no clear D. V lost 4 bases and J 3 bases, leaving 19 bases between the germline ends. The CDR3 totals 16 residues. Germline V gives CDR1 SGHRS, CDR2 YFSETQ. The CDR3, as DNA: TGCGCCAGCAGCCTAGTCTACCTAGCCCCCGACACTGAAGCTTTCTTT. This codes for CASSLVYLAPDTEAFF.

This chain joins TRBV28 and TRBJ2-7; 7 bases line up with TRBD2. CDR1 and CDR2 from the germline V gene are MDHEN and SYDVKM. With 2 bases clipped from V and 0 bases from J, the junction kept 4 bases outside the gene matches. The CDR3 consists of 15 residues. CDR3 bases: TGTGCCAGCAGTTTACCGAGCGGGGCCTCCTACGAGCAGTACTTC. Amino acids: CASSLPSGASYEQYF.

The CDR3: CSASSPRTNSYEQYF. Here the CDR3 DNA reads TGCAGTGCTAGCTCCCCCCGGACTAACTCCTACGAGCAGTACTTC. The chain uses TRBV20-1 and TRBJ2-7; weak D call: TRBD2 (6 bases). Germline values: CDR1 DFQATT, CDR2 SNEGSKA (reference sequence). V shed 3 bases and J shed 0 bases, with 15 bases lying between them. The CDR3 totals 15 residues.

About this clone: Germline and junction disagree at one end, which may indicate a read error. CDR3 loop: CAISVGRYYDEQFF. The CDR3 DNA reads as TGCGCCATCAGTGTAGGGCGGTATTACGATGAGCAGTTCTTC. This chain connects TRBV10-3 to TRBJ2-1; D gene ambiguous. The CDR3 is made up of 14 amino acids. Germline loops: CDR1 ENHRY, CDR2 SYGVKD.

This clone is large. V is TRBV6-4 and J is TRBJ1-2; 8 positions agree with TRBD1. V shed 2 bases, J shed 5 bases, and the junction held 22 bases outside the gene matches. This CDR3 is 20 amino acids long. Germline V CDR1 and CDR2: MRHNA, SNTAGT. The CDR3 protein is CASSDLPNRDRFSGSYGYTF. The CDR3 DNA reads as TGTGCCAGCAGTGACCTACCCAACCGGGACAGGTTCTCCGGGTCATATGGCTACACCTTC.

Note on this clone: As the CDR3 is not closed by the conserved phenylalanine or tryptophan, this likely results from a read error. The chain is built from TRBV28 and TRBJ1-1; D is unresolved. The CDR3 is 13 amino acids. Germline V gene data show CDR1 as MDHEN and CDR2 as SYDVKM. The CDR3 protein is CASSLGFYTEAFC. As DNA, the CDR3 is TGTGCGAGCAGTTTGGGCTTCTACACTGAAGCTTTCTGT.

CDR3 sequence reads: CASSPVTGGTDEQYF. CDR3 nucleotide sequence: TGCGCCAGCAGCCCAGTAACAGGGGGCACGGACGAGCAGTACTTC. The chain uses TRBV5-1 and TRBJ2-7; 9 nucleotides line up with TRBD1. CDR3 length equals 15 residues. V dropped 4 bases and J dropped 5; count of bases not matched to a gene: 10. Germline CDR1 is SGHRS and CDR2 is YFSETQ.

Written as DNA, the CDR3 is TGTGCCAGCAGTGAACTCCGCGGCGCCGGGGCCAACGTCCTGACTTTC. This encodes CASSELRGAGANVLTF. The chain carries TRBV2 and TRBJ2-6; D call uncertain. CDR1 SNHLY and CDR2 FYNNEI come from the germline V gene. V was shortened by 2 bases and J by 4 bases, with 12 bases between the two germline ends. The CDR3 contains 16 residues. Full variable domain (remainder filled in from reference TRBV2 and TRBJ2-6): EPEVTQTPSHQVTQMGQEVILRCVPISNHLYFYWYRQILGQKVEFLVSFYNNEISEKSEIFDDQFSVERPDGSNFTLKIRSTKLEDSAMYFCASSELRGAGANVLTFGAGSRLTVL.

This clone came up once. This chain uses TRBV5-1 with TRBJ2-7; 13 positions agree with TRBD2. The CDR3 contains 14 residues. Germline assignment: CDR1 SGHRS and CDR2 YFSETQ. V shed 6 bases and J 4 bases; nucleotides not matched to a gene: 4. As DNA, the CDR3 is TGCGCCAGCATCAAGGGACTAGCGGGGTACGAGCAGTACTTC. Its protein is CASIKGLAGYEQYF.

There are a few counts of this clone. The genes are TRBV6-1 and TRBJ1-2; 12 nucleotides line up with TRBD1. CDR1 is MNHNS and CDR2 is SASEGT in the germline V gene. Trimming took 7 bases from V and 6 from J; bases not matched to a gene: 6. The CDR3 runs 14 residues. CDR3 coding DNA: TGTGCCAGCAAGGCGGGACAGGGGGCCGATGGCTACACCTTC. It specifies CASKAGQGADGYTF.

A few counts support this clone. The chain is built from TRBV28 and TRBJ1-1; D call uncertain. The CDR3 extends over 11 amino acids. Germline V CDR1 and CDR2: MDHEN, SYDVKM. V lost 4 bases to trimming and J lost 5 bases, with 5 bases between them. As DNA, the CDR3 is TGTGCCAGCAGTTCGGGGACTGAAGCTTTCTTT. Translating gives CASSSGTEAFF.

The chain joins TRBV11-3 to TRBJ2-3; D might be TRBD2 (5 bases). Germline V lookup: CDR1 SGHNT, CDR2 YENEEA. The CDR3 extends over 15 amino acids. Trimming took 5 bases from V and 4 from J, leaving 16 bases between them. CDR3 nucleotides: TGTGCCAGCAGCCCCGGACTGACAAACCCAGATACGCAGTATTTT. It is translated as CASSPGLTNPDTQYF. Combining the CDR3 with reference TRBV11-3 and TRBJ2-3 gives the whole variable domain EAGVVQSPRYKIIEKKQPVAFWCNPISGHNTLYWYLQNLGQGPELLIRYENEEAVDDSQLPKDRFSAERLKGVDSTLKIQPAELGDSAVYLCASSPGLTNPDTQYFGPGTRLTVL.

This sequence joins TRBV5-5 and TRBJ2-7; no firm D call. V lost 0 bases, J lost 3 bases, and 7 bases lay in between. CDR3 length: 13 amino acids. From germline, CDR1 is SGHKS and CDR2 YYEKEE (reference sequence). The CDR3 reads CASSLGADYEQYF. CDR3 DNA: TGTGCCAGCAGCTTGGGGGCGGACTACGAGCAGTACTTC.

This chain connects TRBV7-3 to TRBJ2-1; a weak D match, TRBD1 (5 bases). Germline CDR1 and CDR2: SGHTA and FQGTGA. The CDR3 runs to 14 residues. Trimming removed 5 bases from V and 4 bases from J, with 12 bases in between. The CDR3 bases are TGTGCCAGCAGCCCCGGCCGACAGTACAATGAGCAGTTCTTC. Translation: CASSPGRQYNEQFF.

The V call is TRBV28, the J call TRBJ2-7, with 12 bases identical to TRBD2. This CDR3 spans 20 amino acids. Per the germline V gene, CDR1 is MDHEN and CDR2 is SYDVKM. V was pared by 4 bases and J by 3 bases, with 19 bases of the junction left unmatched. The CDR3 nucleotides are TGTGCCAGCAGTTCACGGGACAGGGTCGGGACTAGCGGGTCACTCTACGAGCAGTACTTC. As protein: CASSSRDRVGTSGSLYEQYF.

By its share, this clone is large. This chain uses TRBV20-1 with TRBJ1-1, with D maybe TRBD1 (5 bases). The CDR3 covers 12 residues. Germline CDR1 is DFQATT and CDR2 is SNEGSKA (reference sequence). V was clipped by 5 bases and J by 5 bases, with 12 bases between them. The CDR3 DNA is TGCAGTGCTCCCCAAAAGGGGACTGAAGCTTTCTTT. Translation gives CSAPQKGTEAFF.

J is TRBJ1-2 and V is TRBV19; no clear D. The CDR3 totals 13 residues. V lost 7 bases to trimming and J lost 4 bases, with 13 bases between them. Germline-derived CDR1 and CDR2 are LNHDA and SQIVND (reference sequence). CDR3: CASTTARGYGYTF. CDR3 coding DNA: TGTGCCAGTACCACTGCCCGCGGCTATGGCTACACCTTC.